Presented here are 27 T cell receptor beta chains from one specimen sequenced in a study of response to subunit inactivated influenza vaccine. TCRdb reprocessed the RT-PCR reads with MiXCR, giving one entry per CDR3 protein. This sample has 530,000 or so distinct CDR3 sequences, with about 25% found just once. Sequences were derived from CD4+ T cells sorted from PBMCs, sampled roughly 5 days after vaccination. Receptors were obtained from a man in his fifties or sixties who received an inactivated influenza vaccine.

The table lists this clonotype with a few counts. V usage is TRBV2 and J usage is TRBJ2-2; D ambiguous. V was cut by 2 bases and J by 0 bases, with 7 bases left in between. Germline CDR1 and CDR2: SNHLY and FYNNEI. The CDR3 has 15 amino acids. Written as DNA, the CDR3 is TGTGCCAGCAGTGAACGGGCTGCGAACACCGGGGAGCTGTTTTTT. Protein sequence: CASSERAANTGELFF.

The chain employs TRBV24-1 and TRBJ2-1; 9 bases align to TRBD1. Trimming removed 5 bases from V and 0 bases from J; junction bases left unmatched: 4. The CDR3 is 16 amino acids. Germline V gene data show CDR1 as KGHDR and CDR2 as SFDVKD. The DNA for the CDR3 is TGTGCCACCAGTGGGGCGGGACAGGGCTCCTACAATGAGCAGTTCTTC. This translates into CATSGAGQGSYNEQFF.

This clonotype came up a few times. The rearrangement joins TRBV6-5 to TRBJ1-3; D is uncertain. The V end lost 2 bases, the J end lost 8 bases, and 13 bases lay between the germline ends. The CDR3 sequence is 14 residues long. CDR1 is MNHEY and CDR2 is SVGAGI in the germline V gene. CDR3 DNA: TGTGCCAGCAGTTACGCGCGGGGAAGGGACACCATATATTTT. This encodes CASSYARGRDTIYF.

This clonotype turned up a few times. The rearrangement uses TRBV10-3 and TRBJ2-5; TRBD2 matches at 7 bases. The V segment lost 10 bases and the J segment 4 bases; nucleotides outside the gene matches: 9. The V gene's germline CDR1 is ENHRY and CDR2 SYGVKD. The CDR3 contains 13 residues. DNA for the CDR3: TGTGCCACCGCGTGGCGGGAGAGAGAGACCCAGTACTTC. Translation: CATAWRERETQYF.

This clonotype was detected a few times. The chain couples TRBV2 to TRBJ2-7; TRBD1 is a possible D gene (6 bases). Trimming stripped 3 bases from V and 2 bases from J, with 11 bases between. This CDR3 comprises 14 residues. Per the germline V gene, CDR1 is SNHLY and CDR2 is FYNNEI. This chain's CDR3 is CASSDETGPYEQYF. In DNA, the CDR3 is TGTGCCAGCAGTGACGAGACAGGCCCCTACGAGCAGTACTTC.

This chain uses TRBV2 with TRBJ1-1; possibly TRBD1 for D (5 bases). Germline values: CDR1 SNHLY, CDR2 FYNNEI. The CDR3 is made up of 11 amino acids. Trimming took 8 bases from V and 8 from J, leaving 12 bases between them. This CDR3 is CASLQQVEAFF. CDR3 DNA: TGTGCCAGCCTACAACAGGTGGAAGCTTTCTTT.

This clonotype was counted between two and nine times. This chain links TRBV12-3 or TRBV12-4 with TRBJ1-6; TRBD1 matches 9 bases. J lost 7 bases, V lost 5 bases, and 3 bases had no gene match. The CDR3 extends over 14 amino acids. CDR3 amino acids: CASSGQGFNSPLHF. CDR3 DNA sequence: TGTGCCAGCAGTGGACAGGGGTTCAATTCACCCCTCCACTTT.

V is TRBV20-1 and J is TRBJ1-1; TRBD1 agrees at 8 bases. The V gene end was trimmed by 5 bases and the J gene end by 1 base; junction bases not matched to a gene: 3. The CDR3 runs 13 residues. Germline-derived CDR1 and CDR2 are DFQATT and SNEGSKA (reference sequence). The CDR3 region is CSAPGTGNTEAFF. CDR3 nucleotides: TGCAGTGCTCCAGGGACAGGGAACACTGAAGCTTTCTTT.

This clonotype has only a few counts. V usage is TRBV5-1 and J usage is TRBJ2-1; D is possibly TRBD2 (6 bases). Germline lookup yields CDR1 SGHRS and CDR2 YFSETQ. Trimming took 1 base from V and 7 from J, leaving 24 bases between them. The CDR3 has 18 residues. CDR3 region: CASSLFGGMKGLWNEQFF. The CDR3 DNA follows: TGCGCCAGCAGCTTGTTTGGCGGGATGAAGGGCTTATGGAATGAGCAGTTCTTC.

This clonotype was seen a few times. J is TRBJ1-1 and V is TRBV7-2, with 8 nucleotides matching TRBD1. V shed 7 bases and J 7 bases; nucleotides not matched to a gene: 14. The CDR3 spans 15 residues. Germline V gene sequence: CDR1 SGHTA, CDR2 FQGNSA. The CDR3, as DNA: TGTGCCAGCACCGACTTGGGAACAGGGGGACTTGAAGCTTTCTTT. Protein: CASTDLGTGGLEAFF.

The chain is built from TRBV10-3 and TRBJ2-1, with a weak D call TRBD2 (6 bases). CDR1 and CDR2 (germline): ENHRY, SYGVKD. This CDR3 region has 11 residues. Trimming cost V 10 bases and J 8 bases, with 12 bases left between them. CDR3 DNA: TGTGCCACTGGAGGCGGGGATGAGCAGTTCTTC. Amino acids: CATGGGDEQFF.

This clonotype was detected only a few times. The rearrangement uses TRBV2 and TRBJ2-4; D possibly corresponds to TRBD2 (6 bases). The CDR3 is made up of 15 amino acids. Germline CDR1 and CDR2: SNHLY and FYNNEI. Trimming cost V 1 base and J 5 bases, with 12 bases left between them. CDR3 sequence: CASSEGGVLENIQYF. Here the CDR3 DNA reads TGTGCCAGCAGTGAAGGGGGGGTTCTAGAAAACATTCAGTACTTC.

This CDR3 reads CAWSVTGNEQFF. Written as DNA, the CDR3 is TGTGCCTGGAGTGTAACCGGTAACGAGCAGTTCTTC. The V gene is TRBV30, the J gene TRBJ2-1; D gene unclear. Germline CDR1 GTSNPN, CDR2 SVGIG (reference sequence). The CDR3 has 12 amino acids. Trimming stripped 0 bases from V and 10 bases from J, with 10 bases between.

The CDR3 region has the DNA TGTGCCAGCATAAACGACGGTTCCTACGAGCAGTACTTC. This encodes CASINDGSYEQYF. The rearrangement links TRBV2 to TRBJ2-7; D unclear. V was shortened by 7 bases and J by 1 base, with 11 bases between the two germline ends. CDR1 is SNHLY and CDR2 is FYNNEI in the germline V gene. The CDR3 is made up of 13 amino acids.

The chain links TRBV9 to TRBJ2-1; 8 bases are a match to TRBD2. Germline assignment: CDR1 SGDLS and CDR2 YYNGEE. This CDR3 contains 15 residues. J lost 10 bases, V lost 1 base, and 10 bases had no gene match. The CDR3 region is CASSVRPAGEEEQFF. The CDR3 coding sequence is TGTGCCAGCAGCGTACGTCCAGCGGGAGAGGAGGAGCAGTTCTTC. Looking up the rest from reference TRBV9 and TRBJ2-1 gives the full variable domain: DSGVTQTPKHLITATGQRVTLRCSPRSGDLSVYWYQQSLDQGLQFLIQYYNGEERAKGNILERFSAQQFPDLHSELNLSSLELGDSALYFCASSVRPAGEEEQFFGPGTRLTVL.

This clonotype has only a few counts. CDR3 in amino acids: CASSLSSGNEKLFF. As DNA, the CDR3 is TGTGCCAGCAGTTTAAGTAGCGGTAATGAAAAACTGTTTTTT. The chain links TRBV12-3 or TRBV12-4 to TRBJ1-4, with D uncertain. This CDR3 has 14 amino acids. The ends were cut back, 2 bases at V and 4 bases at J, with 8 bases in the middle.

The V gene is TRBV10-3, the J gene TRBJ1-4, with 8 bases fitting TRBD1. Germline V gene data show CDR1 as ENHRY and CDR2 as SYGVKD. V was clipped by 6 bases and J by 5 bases; unmatched bases: 5. This CDR3 has 14 amino acids. DNA for the CDR3: TGTGCCATCAGCGACAGGGGCGGGAATGAAAAACTGTTTTTT. Residues: CAISDRGGNEKLFF.

This clonotype turned up a few times. The chain has TRBV20-1 and TRBJ2-5; 8 bases align to TRBD2. The germline gives CDR1 DFQATT, CDR2 SNEGSKA (reference sequence). This CDR3 comprises 16 residues. V dropped 1 base and J dropped 0; count of bases not matched to a gene: 7. CDR3 DNA: TGCAGTGCTAGAGCTTTACTAGCGGTACACCAAGAGACCCAGTACTTC. The encoded protein is CSARALLAVHQETQYF.

The chain carries TRBV7-8 and TRBJ2-5; the match to TRBD2 covers 7 bases. Germline-derived CDR1 and CDR2 are SGHVS and FQNEAQ. The CDR3 runs 15 residues. Unmatched junction bases numbered 8, after V lost 5 bases and J lost 2 bases. The CDR3 nucleotides are TGTGCCAGCAGCACCGGGACTATAATTCAAGAGACCCAGTACTTC. Translated: CASSTGTIIQETQYF.

The chain joins TRBV24-1 to TRBJ2-3, with D perhaps matching TRBD2 (6 bases). CDR1 KGHDR and CDR2 SFDVKD come from the germline V gene. V lost 5 bases to trimming and J lost 4 bases, with 15 bases between them. The CDR3 runs to 15 residues. The CDR3 is CATSGGEHVADTQYF. In DNA, the CDR3 is TGTGCCACCAGTGGGGGGGAGCATGTGGCAGATACGCAGTATTTT.

This clonotype was counted a few times. V is TRBV24-1 and J is TRBJ2-5; a weak D match, TRBD1 (5 bases). The V and J ends lost 4 bases and 3 bases respectively, with 14 bases between them. The CDR3 consists of 15 residues. Looked up from germline, CDR1 is KGHDR and CDR2 is SFDVKD. The CDR3 nucleotides are TGTGCCACCAGTGACCCCGGACAAGGGGAAGAGACCCAGTACTTC. As protein: CATSDPGQGEETQYF.

This clonotype has just a few counts. The CDR3 region is CASSSLLGNEQYF. DNA of the CDR3: TGTGCCAGCAGTTCCCTATTAGGGAACGAGCAGTACTTC. V is TRBV12-3 or TRBV12-4 and J is TRBJ2-7; D not resolved. V was trimmed by 4 bases and J by 5 bases, leaving 12 bases between them. The CDR3 sequence is 13 residues long.

This chain joins TRBV5-1 and TRBJ2-3; D is possibly TRBD2 (5 bases). V was shortened by 2 bases and J by 0 bases, with 7 bases between the two germline ends. CDR1 is SGHRS and CDR2 is YFSETQ in the germline V gene. This CDR3 contains 14 residues. As DNA, the CDR3 is TGCGCCAGCAGCTTCGGGGAAAGCACAGATACGCAGTATTTT. Amino acids: CASSFGESTDTQYF.

This clonotype came up a few times. This chain links TRBV27 with TRBJ2-2, with 9 bases aligning to TRBD2. The V gene's germline CDR1 is MNHEY and CDR2 SMNVEV (reference sequence). V lost 7 bases and J lost 1; bases outside the gene matches: 4. The CDR3 spans 15 residues. CDR3 amino acids: CASNLLAGNTGELFF. DNA for the CDR3: TGTGCCAGCAACTTACTAGCGGGGAACACCGGGGAGCTGTTTTTT.

The chain has TRBV15 and TRBJ1-6; D uncertain. Trimming took 0 bases from V and 7 from J, leaving 4 bases between them. Per the germline V gene, CDR1 is LNHNV and CDR2 is YYDKDF (reference sequence). There are 13 residues in the CDR3. CDR3 region: CATSRDLNSPLHF. DNA for the CDR3: TGTGCCACCAGCAGAGATCTAAATTCACCCCTCCACTTT.

This clonotype was seen a few times. The rearrangement links TRBV4-2 to TRBJ2-4; tentative D call: TRBD2 (6 bases). The V end was cut by 0 bases, the J end by 9 bases, with 15 bases between. Germline-derived CDR1 and CDR2 are LGHNA and YNFKEQ. The CDR3 consists of 15 residues. This CDR3 reads CASSQEQSGDTIQYF. In DNA form, the CDR3 reads TGTGCCAGCAGCCAAGAGCAGTCGGGAGATACCATTCAGTACTTC.

This clonotype has more than one count but fewer than ten. The chain recombines TRBV20-1 with TRBJ2-7; 10 nucleotides line up with TRBD2. The CDR3 loop spans 14 amino acids. The V and J ends lost 0 bases and 4 bases, in that order; junction bases with no gene match: 3. CDR1 and CDR2 (germline): DFQATT, SNEGSKA (reference sequence). Written as DNA, the CDR3 is TGCAGTGCTAGAGAAGGTAGCGGGAGGTACGAGCAGTACTTC. Protein: CSAREGSGRYEQYF.